The present TCR beta chain was sequenced within a study of blood T cells in healthy people across ages. Study-wide results and limits: TCR beta diversity was tightly associated with the proportion of naive T cells. Higher diversity and more naive CD4+ cells were features of long-lived donors, compared to aged donors. It was not known whether donors were CMV positive (a possible confounder of expanded clonotype changes).

V lost 1 base and J lost 6; bases outside the gene matches: 3. CDR1 is MGHRA, CDR2 YSYEKL, per germline. This CDR3 has 14 amino acids. Regarding this clonotype: Its antigen is as yet unknown.

A sample-barcoded 5' primer and a J-beta primer mix were used in a second PCR of about 7 to 12 cycles. MiXCR, applied by TCRdb to the 5' RACE reads, yields one record per CDR3 protein. Of 1 million or so distinct CDR3 sequences listed, 45% are singletons. Every sample had a minimum of 6 million PBMCs isolated. This TCR came from a woman aged 60-75 years in good health. What was sequenced was blood. This sequence joins TRBV4-1 and TRBJ1-3, with 7 positions matching TRBD1. Here the CDR3 DNA reads TGCGCCAGCAGCCAAGCAGGGGGGGAAAACACCATATATTTT. Translating gives CASSQAGGENTIYF.